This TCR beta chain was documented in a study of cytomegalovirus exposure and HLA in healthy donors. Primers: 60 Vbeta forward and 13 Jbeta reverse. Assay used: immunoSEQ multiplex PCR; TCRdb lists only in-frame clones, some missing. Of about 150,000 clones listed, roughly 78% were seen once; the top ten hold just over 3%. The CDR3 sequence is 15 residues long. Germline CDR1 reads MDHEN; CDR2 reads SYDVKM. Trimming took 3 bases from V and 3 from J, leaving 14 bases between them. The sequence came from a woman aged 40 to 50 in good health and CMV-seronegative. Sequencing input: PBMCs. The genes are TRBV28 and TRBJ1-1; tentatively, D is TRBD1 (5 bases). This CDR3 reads CASSFMQGGYTEAFF. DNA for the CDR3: TGTGCCAGCAGTTTTATGCAGGGAGGATACACTGAAGCTTTCTTT. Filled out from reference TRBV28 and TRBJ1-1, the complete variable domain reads DVKVTQSSRYLVKRTGEKVFLECVQDMDHENMFWYRQDPGLGLRLIYFSYDVKMKEKGDIPEGYSVSREKKERFSLILESASTNQTSMYLCASSFMQGGYTEAFFGQGTRLTVV.